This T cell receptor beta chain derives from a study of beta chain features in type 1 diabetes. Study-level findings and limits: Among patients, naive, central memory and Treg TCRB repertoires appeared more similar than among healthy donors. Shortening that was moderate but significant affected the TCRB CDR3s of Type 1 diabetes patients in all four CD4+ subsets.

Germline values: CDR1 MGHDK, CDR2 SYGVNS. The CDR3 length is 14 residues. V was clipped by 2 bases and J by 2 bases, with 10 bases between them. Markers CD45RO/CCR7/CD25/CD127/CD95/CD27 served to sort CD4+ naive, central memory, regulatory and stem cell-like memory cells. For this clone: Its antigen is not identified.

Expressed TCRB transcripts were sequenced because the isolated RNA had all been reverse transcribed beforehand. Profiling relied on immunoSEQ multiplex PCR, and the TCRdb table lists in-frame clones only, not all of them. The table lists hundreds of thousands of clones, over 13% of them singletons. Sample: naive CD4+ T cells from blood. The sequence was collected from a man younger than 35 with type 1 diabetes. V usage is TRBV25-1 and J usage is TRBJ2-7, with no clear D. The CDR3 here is CASSETGLPYEQYF. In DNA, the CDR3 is TGTGCCAGCAGTGAAACTGGGCTTCCCTACGAGCAGTACTTC.